This entry lists 5 T cell receptor beta chains sequenced from one sample in a study of shared clonotypes between healthy human individuals (TCRdb year 2020). Library method: the immunoSEQ multiplex PCR assay. The immuneACCESS repertoire file appears here via TCRdb, limited to in-frame rearrangements. These files lack a portion of the clones; in checked studies, under half of the deficit traces to unresolved V genes, and the cause of the others is not known. This sample lists about 1,500,000 clones; around 97% were detected once. The ten largest clones take up over 1% of the sample. Sequencing input: naive CD4+ T cells sorted from blood. Taken with the paper, the label for cell subset or site translates to: CD45RA+ positively selected. The receptors derive from a man younger than 40 in good health.

This clone showed up just once. V is TRBV2 and J is TRBJ2-3; TRBD2 aligns across 11 bases. The trim removed 6 bases at V and 4 bases at J, leaving 0 bases unmatched. The CDR3 spans 13 residues. Germline assignment: CDR1 SNHLY and CDR2 FYNNEI. CDR3 amino acids: CASRLAGADTQYF. The CDR3 DNA is TGTGCCAGCAGACTAGCGGGAGCAGATACGCAGTATTTT.

This clone appeared a single time. The gene calls are TRBV29-1 and TRBJ2-2; TRBD2 matches at 8 bases. This CDR3 spans 14 amino acids. V shed 4 bases and J 4 bases; nucleotides not matched to a gene: 5. CDR1 and CDR2 (germline): SQVTM, ANQGSEA. CDR3 loop: CSVGSGSVTGELFF. The CDR3 nucleotides are TGCAGCGTTGGCAGCGGGAGCGTCACCGGGGAGCTGTTTTTT.

The gene calls are TRBV7-8 and TRBJ2-5, with 12 nucleotides matching TRBD1. Germline values: CDR1 SGHVS, CDR2 FQNEAQ. V was pared by 5 bases and J by 6 bases, with 7 bases of the junction left unmatched. The CDR3 loop spans 15 amino acids. As DNA, the CDR3 is TGTGCCAGCAGCCTGGCGGGACAGGGGGCGCAGACCCAGTACTTC. Protein sequence: CASSLAGQGAQTQYF.

The J gene is TRBJ2-5, the V gene TRBV28, with D maybe TRBD2 (5 bases). V lost 2 bases and J lost 5, with 12 bases in between. The CDR3 has 14 residues. Germline V gene data show CDR1 as MDHEN and CDR2 as SYDVKM. CDR3 loop: CASSLERPQETQYF. DNA of the CDR3: TGTGCCAGCAGTTTAGAGCGGCCCCAGGAGACCCAGTACTTC.

The genes are TRBV28 and TRBJ1-2; no reliable D call. Germline CDR1 is MDHEN and CDR2 is SYDVKM. V was trimmed by 10 bases and J by 4 bases, leaving 16 bases between them. CDR3 length: 13 amino acids. The CDR3 loop is CATRTLFLYGYTF. The CDR3 DNA is TGTGCCACCCGGACCCTCTTCCTCTATGGCTACACCTTC.